This TCR beta chain was sequenced during a study of T cell clones after liver transplantation. TCRdb keeps only in-frame clones here, not all; method: immunoSEQ multiplex PCR. This sample yields 65,000 to 70,000 clones, of which approximately 92% are seen a single time; approximately 1% belongs to the top ten. The sequence was obtained from a human patient who received a liver transplant. Some of the T cells might come from the graft donor. The material was CD4+ T cells from blood, obtained about 25 months after liver transplant.

CDR3 sequence: CASSIQTGGGTDTQYF. CDR3 nucleotide sequence: TGTGCCAGTAGTATCCAGACAGGGGGCGGCACAGATACGCAGTATTTT. V usage is TRBV19 and J usage is TRBJ2-3; the match to TRBD1 covers 10 bases. Germline trimming cut 3 bases from V and 1 base from J; bases unmatched to any gene: 4. The CDR3 runs 16 residues. Per the germline V gene, CDR1 is LNHDA and CDR2 is SQIVND (reference sequence).